The next 5 T cell receptor beta chains were all read from a single sample in a study of shared clonotypes between healthy human individuals. Some clones are missing from TCRdb's copy, which holds only in-frame ones; the method was immunoSEQ multiplex PCR. The top ten hold roughly 1.8% of the sample, which has 600,000 to 800,000 clones, over 55% seen once. Sequenced input: memory CD4+ T cells sorted from blood. The sample's subset: CD45RA-negative fraction. Source of these receptors: a woman aged 25 to 39 in good health.

The J gene is TRBJ2-5, the V gene TRBV28; D is uncertain. Gene TRBJ2-7 matches the end of the DNA better, so the J call may be wrong. The germline V gene has CDR1 MDHEN and CDR2 SYDVKM. The length of the CDR3 is 14 residues. The CDR3 sequence: CASRPPAPRNEQYF. CDR3 coding DNA: TGTGCCAGCAGACCCCCAGCCCCGCGGAACGAGCAGTACTTC.

The V call is TRBV6-5, the J call TRBJ1-4; D perhaps matches TRBD1 (6 bases). Trimming took off 5 bases at V and 0 bases at J, with 7 bases between the two ends. This CDR3 has 14 residues. Germline V lookup: CDR1 MNHEY, CDR2 SVGAGI. CDR3 amino acids: CASSRTATNEKLFF. The DNA for the CDR3 is TGTGCCAGCAGTAGGACAGCAACTAATGAAAAACTGTTTTTT.

About this clone itself: The sample holds other DNA sequences that translate to the same CDR3. This chain connects TRBV15 to TRBJ1-4; D perhaps matches TRBD1 (5 bases). The CDR3 loop spans 16 amino acids. The V end was cut by 0 bases, the J end by 0 bases, with 8 bases between. Germline lookup yields CDR1 LNHNV and CDR2 YYDKDF (reference sequence). The CDR3 here is CATSRDGGATNEKLFF. DNA for the CDR3: TGTGCCACCAGCAGAGATGGAGGGGCAACTAATGAAAAACTGTTTTTT.

V and J are TRBV27 and TRBJ2-7, with a weak D call TRBD2 (6 bases). The CDR3 sequence is 17 residues long. The germline V gene has CDR1 MNHEY and CDR2 SMNVEV (reference sequence). V lost 3 bases, J lost 0 bases, and 18 bases lay in between. CDR3 in amino acids: CASSFTPPGRGSYEQYF. The CDR3 DNA follows: TGTGCCAGCAGTTTCACCCCTCCGGGGCGGGGCTCCTACGAGCAGTACTTC.

This clone came up many times. The rearrangement links TRBV11-3 to TRBJ2-2; perhaps TRBD1 as D (6 bases). From germline, CDR1 is SGHNT and CDR2 YENEEA. Trimming left V 5 bases short and J 3 bases short, with 10 bases between. This CDR3 has 14 residues. In DNA form, the CDR3 reads TGTGCCAGCAGCCCCGGGACACACACCGGGGAGCTGTTTTTT. Its protein is CASSPGTHTGELFF.